The 30 T cell receptor beta chains below were found in one sample sequenced in a study of cytomegalovirus exposure and HLA in healthy donors. The primer mix had 60 Vbeta and 13 Jbeta primers. Data came from immunoSEQ multiplex PCR; TCRdb stores just in-frame clones and leaves some out. The listing contains about 130,000 clones. Sequenced sample: PBMCs. Receptors originate from a woman in her thirties or forties in good health and CMV-seropositive.

V gene TRBV9 combines with J gene TRBJ2-5; 10 bases agree with TRBD2. The assigned J gene may be wrong: the sequence end matches TRBJ2-7 better. Germline CDR1 SGDLS, CDR2 YYNGEE. This CDR3 comprises 15 residues. The CDR3 is CASSAGTSASYEQYF. CDR3 nucleotide sequence: TGTGCCAGCAGCGCGGGGACTAGCGCCTCCTACGAGCAGTACTTC.

This chain joins TRBV9 and TRBJ2-7; D possibly corresponds to TRBD2 (6 bases). V was trimmed by 4 bases and J by 7 bases, leaving 15 bases between them. Germline V CDR1 and CDR2: SGDLS, YYNGEE. CDR3 size: 13 residues. DNA of the CDR3: TGTGCCAGCAGCCCGGGACTCTACGGGGAGCAGTACTTC. Encoded protein: CASSPGLYGEQYF.

This chain joins TRBV7-9 and TRBJ2-7, with a possible D match to TRBD2 (5 bases). CDR1 and CDR2 from the germline V gene are SEHNR and FQNEAQ (reference sequence). Trimming stripped 4 bases from V and 2 bases from J, with 6 bases between. The CDR3 is 12 residues long. In DNA form, the CDR3 reads TGTGCCAGCAGCTCCGGGGCCTACGAGCAGTACTTC. Protein sequence: CASSSGAYEQYF.

As concerns this clone: This same CDR3 is encoded by further DNA sequences in the sample. V usage is TRBV28 and J usage is TRBJ1-5; D call uncertain. V lost 5 bases and J 2 bases, leaving 22 bases between the germline ends. Germline V gives CDR1 MDHEN, CDR2 SYDVKM. This CDR3 comprises 18 residues. The CDR3 is CASSLGGSGHVGNQPQHF. The DNA of the CDR3 is TGTGCCAGCAGTCTAGGAGGTTCGGGCCACGTAGGCAATCAGCCCCAGCATTTT.

The chain links TRBV28 to TRBJ1-2; 10 nucleotides match TRBD1. Per the germline V gene, CDR1 is MDHEN and CDR2 is SYDVKM. The CDR3 runs to 15 residues. The ends lost 3 bases at V and 6 bases at J; junction bases unmatched: 7. CDR3 sequence (DNA): TGTGCCAGCAGTTTTTCCGACAGGGGGCCTGATGGCTACACCTTC. Translating it yields CASSFSDRGPDGYTF.

The chain uses TRBV27 and TRBJ1-2; D is possibly TRBD1 (5 bases). This CDR3 spans 18 amino acids. V was cut by 0 bases and J by 4 bases, with 21 bases left in between. Germline CDR1 and CDR2: MNHEY and SMNVEV (reference sequence). CDR3 loop: CASSLSLPRRDLSYGYTF. CDR3 bases: TGTGCCAGCAGTTTATCGCTCCCCCGGAGGGACCTATCCTATGGCTACACCTTC.

A remark on this clone: This same CDR3 is encoded by further DNA sequences in the sample. The rearrangement uses TRBV5-1 and TRBJ2-1; 11 bases are shared with TRBD2. Germline CDR1 is SGHRS and CDR2 is YFSETQ. Unmatched junction bases numbered 2, after V lost 2 bases and J lost 4 bases. This CDR3 has 15 amino acids. The CDR3 protein is CASSLPSGRYNEQFF. The CDR3 bases are TGCGCCAGCAGCTTACCTAGCGGGAGGTACAATGAGCAGTTCTTC.

The chain recombines TRBV7-9 with TRBJ2-7, with TRBD2 matching 8 bases. The CDR3 length is 15 residues. Germline CDR1 reads SEHNR; CDR2 reads FQNEAQ (reference sequence). The V and J ends lost 5 bases and 3 bases, in that order; junction bases with no gene match: 9. The CDR3: CASSLQTGGFYEQYF. The CDR3 nucleotides read TGTGCCAGCAGCCTTCAGACGGGAGGGTTCTACGAGCAGTACTTC. Full variable domain (outside the CDR3, taken from reference TRBV7-9 and TRBJ2-7): DTGVSQNPRHKITKRGQNVTFRCDPISEHNRLYWYRQTLGQGPEFLTYFQNEAQLEKSRLLSDRFSAERPKGSFSTLEIQRTEQGDSAMYLCASSLQTGGFYEQYFGPGTRLTVT.

The chain recombines TRBV19 with TRBJ2-7; D is uncertain. CDR1 LNHDA and CDR2 SQIVND come from the germline V gene (reference sequence). The CDR3 is 14 amino acids. V shed 10 bases and J shed 0 bases, with 16 bases lying between them. CDR3 DNA sequence: TGTGCCACCAGACTGGCTACAAGCTCCTACGAGCAGTACTTC. Translating it yields CATRLATSSYEQYF.

The chain carries TRBV30 and TRBJ2-1, with TRBD2 matching over 8 bases. CDR1 GTSNPN and CDR2 SVGIG come from the germline V gene (reference sequence). The CDR3 spans 13 residues. V shed 5 bases, J shed 12 bases, and the junction held 12 bases outside the gene matches. DNA for the CDR3: TGTGCCTGGGGACTAGCATCTCACCGTCGGCAGTTCTTC. This gives the protein CAWGLASHRRQFF.

The rearrangement joins TRBV30 to TRBJ2-7; 8 nucleotides align to TRBD2. Germline V gene lookup returns CDR1 GTSNPN and CDR2 SVGIG (reference sequence). Trimming took 2 bases from V and 2 from J; bases not matched to a gene: 5. The CDR3 covers 14 residues. This CDR3 is CAWSPSGGPYEQYF. CDR3 sequence (DNA): TGTGCCTGGAGTCCGAGCGGGGGTCCCTACGAGCAGTACTTC.

The genes are TRBV5-1 and TRBJ1-3, with D tentatively TRBD1 (6 bases). This CDR3 region has 15 residues. V was trimmed by 4 bases and J by 0 bases, leaving 11 bases between them. In germline, CDR1 is SGHRS, CDR2 YFSETQ. The CDR3 spells CASSGDTGSGNTIYF. Here the CDR3 DNA reads TGCGCCAGCAGCGGGGACACCGGCTCTGGAAACACCATATATTTT.

The V gene is TRBV27, the J gene TRBJ1-2; D possibly corresponds to TRBD1 (6 bases). The V and J ends lost 3 bases and 8 bases respectively, with 19 bases between them. This CDR3 is built from 15 residues. Germline V gives CDR1 MNHEY, CDR2 SMNVEV (reference sequence). The CDR3 spells CASSLNSGPQGGYTF. The CDR3 DNA follows: TGTGCCAGCAGTTTGAATTCCGGGCCCCAGGGGGGCTACACCTTC.

This chain links TRBV27 with TRBJ1-1; D possibly corresponds to TRBD1 (6 bases). Germline V lookup: CDR1 MNHEY, CDR2 SMNVEV (reference sequence). Trimming took off 6 bases at V and 1 base at J, with 12 bases between the two ends. The CDR3 runs 14 residues. The chain's CDR3 is CASSSLTGNTEAFF. The CDR3 coding sequence is TGTGCCAGCAGCTCCCTGACAGGGAACACTGAAGCTTTCTTT.

V usage is TRBV5-1 and J usage is TRBJ2-7, with TRBD1 matching 10 bases. Looked up from germline, CDR1 is SGHRS and CDR2 is YFSETQ. With V trimmed by 1 base and J by 5 bases, 3 bases remained unmatched. The CDR3 sequence is 14 residues long. CDR3 nucleotide sequence: TGCGCCAGCAGCTTGCGGACAGGGGGAAACGAGCAGTACTTC. It translates to CASSLRTGGNEQYF.

The CDR3 spells CASSHGLAGEGYTQYF. The CDR3 DNA follows: TGTGCCAGCAGCCACGGACTAGCGGGAGAGGGATATACGCAGTATTTT. The chain couples TRBV11-3 to TRBJ2-3; 13 bases align to TRBD2. From germline, CDR1 is SGHNT and CDR2 YENEEA. After removal of 5 bases from V and 7 bases from J, the junction contained 9 bases not matched to a gene. The CDR3 sequence is 16 residues long.

This chain uses TRBV28 with TRBJ2-2, with TRBD1 identical over 8 bases. Germline V lookup: CDR1 MDHEN, CDR2 SYDVKM. Trimming removed 2 bases from V and 0 bases from J; junction bases left unmatched: 2. The CDR3 length is 16 residues. This chain's CDR3 is CASSLLQGANTGELFF. CDR3 nucleotide sequence: TGTGCCAGCAGTTTACTACAGGGGGCGAACACCGGGGAGCTGTTTTTT.

In nucleotides, the CDR3 is TGTGCCAGTACCTCTCCGGGGGACAGGGTCTATGGCTACACCTTC. This translates into CASTSPGDRVYGYTF. J is TRBJ1-2 and V is TRBV19; TRBD1 matches at 9 bases. After removal of 7 bases from V and 4 bases from J, the junction contained 10 bases not matched to a gene. Germline V gene sequence: CDR1 LNHDA, CDR2 SQIVND (reference sequence). The CDR3 is 15 residues long.

The chain couples TRBV2 to TRBJ1-5; D unclear. The V end was cut by 8 bases, the J end by 5 bases, with 10 bases between. CDR1 is SNHLY, CDR2 FYNNEI, per germline. This CDR3 is 12 amino acids long. Here the CDR3 reads CASGGIYQPQHF. CDR3 in DNA: TGTGCCAGCGGAGGCATATATCAGCCCCAGCATTTT.

The genes are TRBV28 and TRBJ1-4; D is perhaps TRBD1 (6 bases). The germline V and J ends were trimmed by 4 bases and 4 bases, with 10 bases remaining between them. CDR3 length: 14 amino acids. In germline, CDR1 is MDHEN, CDR2 SYDVKM. CDR3 protein: CASSSRTVNEKLFF. The CDR3 nucleotides read TGTGCCAGCAGTTCCCGGACAGTTAATGAAAAACTGTTTTTT.

J is TRBJ2-3 and V is TRBV5-6; 8 bases are a match to TRBD1. CDR1 is SGHDT, CDR2 YYEEEE, per germline. CDR3 length: 17 residues. The V and J ends lost 3 bases and 2 bases, in that order; junction bases with no gene match: 11. The CDR3 DNA follows: TGTGCCAGCAGCTCAACGCCAGGGGGCCTAAACACAGATACGCAGTATTTT. It yields the protein CASSSTPGGLNTDTQYF.

The rearrangement links TRBV28 to TRBJ1-2; D is ambiguous. CDR3 length equals 14 residues. V lost 5 bases, J lost 0 bases, and 10 bases lay in between. Germline V CDR1 and CDR2: MDHEN, SYDVKM. The CDR3 DNA reads TGTGCCAGCAGTAGGACTGCCGCTAACTATGGCTACACCTTC. It specifies CASSRTAANYGYTF.

The V gene is TRBV29-1, the J gene TRBJ1-4; D is possibly TRBD1 (5 bases). CDR1 and CDR2 from the germline V gene are SQVTM and ANQGSEA. V shed 1 base and J shed 8 bases, with 11 bases lying between them. This CDR3 comprises 13 residues. The CDR3 nucleotides read TGCAGCGTTGAAGGGGGGGAGAGGGAAAAACTGTTTTTT. Its protein product is CSVEGGEREKLFF.

V and J are TRBV4-2 and TRBJ1-5; D gene uncertain. Between the trimmed V and J ends, which lost 0 bases and 1 base, there was a span of 7 bases. The CDR3 has 15 amino acids. CDR1 is LGHNA and CDR2 is YNFKEQ in the germline V gene. CDR3 loop: CASSQERESNQPQHF. The DNA of the CDR3 is TGTGCCAGCAGCCAAGAACGGGAGAGCAATCAGCCCCAGCATTTT.

The chain joins TRBV7-3 to TRBJ2-2, with D possibly TRBD1 on 5 matching bases. Trimming pared 5 bases from V and 2 bases from J, leaving 6 bases between. The CDR3 is made up of 13 amino acids. Germline assignment: CDR1 SGHTA and CDR2 FQGTGA. The CDR3 is CASSQGNTGELFF. CDR3 in DNA: TGTGCCAGCAGCCAGGGAAACACCGGGGAGCTGTTTTTT.

The rearrangement links TRBV19 to TRBJ2-1; maybe TRBD1 (5 bases). The CDR3 extends over 13 amino acids. Germline V gene data show CDR1 as LNHDA and CDR2 as SQIVND (reference sequence). V lost 5 bases to trimming and J lost 4 bases, with 9 bases between them. The CDR3 DNA sequence: TGTGCCAGTAGTGCCTCAGGGTACAATGAGCAGTTCTTC. Translated, it gives CASSASGYNEQFF. Full variable domain (outside the CDR3, taken from reference TRBV19 and TRBJ2-1): DGGITQSPKYLFRKEGQNVTLSCEQNLNHDAMYWYRQDPGQGLRLIYYSQIVNDFQKGDIAEGYSVSREKKESFPLTVTSAQKNPTAFYLCASSASGYNEQFFGPGTRLTVL.

The J gene is TRBJ1-2, the V gene TRBV4-1; perhaps TRBD1 as D (5 bases). This CDR3 region has 16 residues. V lost 0 bases and J 8 bases, leaving 19 bases between the germline ends. Germline V gene sequence: CDR1 MGHRA, CDR2 YSYEKL. The CDR3 DNA sequence: TGCGCCAGCAGCCAAGAAAGCACAGCACTATGGACAGGCTACACCTTC. Protein: CASSQESTALWTGYTF.

V usage is TRBV7-3 and J usage is TRBJ2-3; tentative D call: TRBD1 (5 bases). This CDR3 contains 15 residues. V was clipped by 2 bases and J by 0 bases, with 9 bases between them. Germline CDR1 reads SGHTA; CDR2 reads FQGTGA. CDR3 sequence reads: CASSLDRSSTDTQYF. Here the CDR3 DNA reads TGTGCCAGCAGCTTAGACAGATCTAGCACAGATACGCAGTATTTT.

V and J are TRBV7-9 and TRBJ1-5; TRBD1 agrees at 10 bases. The CDR3 is 16 amino acids. Germline-derived CDR1 and CDR2 are SEHNR and FQNEAQ (reference sequence). V gave up 1 base and J gave up 2 bases; unmatched junction bases: 2. The CDR3 loop reads CASSLDGTGGNQPQHF. CDR3 sequence (DNA): TGTGCCAGCAGCTTAGACGGGACAGGGGGCAATCAGCCCCAGCATTTT. Based on the CDR3 plus reference TRBV7-9 and TRBJ1-5, the full variable domain is DTGVSQNPRHKITKRGQNVTFRCDPISEHNRLYWYRQTLGQGPEFLTYFQNEAQLEKSRLLSDRFSAERPKGSFSTLEIQRTEQGDSAMYLCASSLDGTGGNQPQHFGDGTRLSIL.

V is TRBV19 and J is TRBJ1-2, with D hard to call. Trimming removed 2 bases at V and 4 bases at J, with 14 bases between. CDR1 and CDR2 from the germline V gene are LNHDA and SQIVND (reference sequence). The length of the CDR3 is 15 residues. This CDR3 is CASSINTGESYGYTF. The DNA of the CDR3 is TGTGCCAGTAGTATAAATACGGGAGAGAGCTATGGCTACACCTTC.